Below, one T cell receptor beta chain is given with its context. Its specificity is unknown. Trimming removed 0 bases from V and 5 bases from J, with 13 bases in between. Germline V gene data show CDR1 as KGHSH and CDR2 as LQKENI. The CDR3 extends over 15 amino acids. The data belong to a study of cytomegalovirus exposure and HLA in healthy donors. Overall study results and limits: In a later analysis, at a false discovery rate of 0.05, 16,951 TCR beta sequences were associated with HLA alleles. The study listed approximately 160 cytomegalovirus-associated TCR beta chains.

With 60 Vbeta and 13 Jbeta primers, the PCR was carried out. Sequencing used immunoSEQ multiplex PCR; TCRdb keeps in-frame clones, though not all of them. In the table there are around 99,000 clones, roughly 80% of which are singletons. The chain uses TRBV18 and TRBJ1-2; D gene unclear. The sample taken for sequencing was PBMCs. This clonotype originated in a man aged 30 to 39 in good health and CMV-seronegative. The CDR3 nucleotides read TGTGCCAGCTCACCACCTGGGCTAAAAGATTATGGCTACACCTTC. This codes for CASSPPGLKDYGYTF.